One and the same sample provided the 9 T cell receptor beta chains below, sequenced in a study of cytomegalovirus exposure and HLA in healthy donors. 13 Jbeta primers and 60 Vbeta primers were used for the PCR. Generated by immunoSEQ multiplex PCR, the TCRdb table keeps only in-frame clones and is missing some. The data hold 200,000 to 250,000 clones, with about 84% observed a single time. The specimen was PBMCs. The receptors here all came from a human donor in good health.

The chain combines TRBV5-6 with TRBJ2-1; 8 bases are shared with TRBD2. The J segment lost 5 bases and the V segment lost 4 bases, leaving 14 bases of the junction unmatched. CDR1 and CDR2 (germline): SGHDT, YYEEEE. This CDR3 comprises 17 residues. CDR3 bases: TGTGCCAGCAGCGTGAGCGGGGCGGGAGGACGCAACAATGAGCAGTTCTTC. This gives the protein CASSVSGAGGRNNEQFF.

The chain uses TRBV19 and TRBJ2-1; unclear D gene. The CDR3 has 14 amino acids. The germline V gene has CDR1 LNHDA and CDR2 SQIVND (reference sequence). The V end lost 3 bases, the J end lost 6 bases, and 12 bases lay between the germline ends. The CDR3: CASSITWLTNEQFF. CDR3 coding DNA: TGTGCCAGTAGTATTACTTGGTTAACCAATGAGCAGTTCTTC.

DNA of the CDR3: TGTGCCGGCTTAACTAGATTATACAATGAGCAGTTCTTC. This codes for CAGLTRLYNEQFF. The gene calls are TRBV19 and TRBJ2-1; maybe TRBD2 (5 bases). V lost 11 bases to trimming and J lost 4 bases, with 15 bases between them. The germline V gene has CDR1 LNHDA and CDR2 SQIVND (reference sequence). This CDR3 comprises 13 residues. The full variable domain, completed using reference TRBV19 and TRBJ2-1, is DGGITQSPKYLFRKEGQNVTLSCEQNLNHDAMYWYRQDPGQGLRLIYYSQIVNDFQKGDIAEGYSVSREKKESFPLTVTSAQKNPTAFYLCAGLTRLYNEQFFGPGTRLTVL.

This clone showed up just a few times. The chain uses TRBV4-2 and TRBJ1-1; no reliable D call. Germline V gene sequence: CDR1 LGHNA, CDR2 YNFKEQ. There are 15 residues in the CDR3. V lost 1 base, J lost 5 bases, and 14 bases lay in between. Here the CDR3 DNA reads TGTGCCAGCAGCCAAGTCGTAAGAGCCGGTACTGAAGCTTTCTTT. This sequence encodes CASSQVVRAGTEAFF.

This clone was seen more than once but under ten times. This chain joins TRBV2 and TRBJ1-1; D not certain. CDR3 length equals 19 residues. Germline V lookup: CDR1 SNHLY, CDR2 FYNNEI. V lost 3 bases, J lost 0 bases, and 23 bases lay in between. The CDR3 spells CASSEGRVALRRMNTEAFF. CDR3 nucleotide sequence: TGTGCCAGCAGTGAGGGCCGGGTCGCTCTGAGGAGGATGAACACTGAAGCTTTCTTT.

The gene calls are TRBV14 and TRBJ2-3; maybe TRBD2 (5 bases). V was trimmed by 0 bases and J by 4 bases, leaving 17 bases between them. Looked up from germline, CDR1 is SGHDN and CDR2 is FVKESK. This CDR3 contains 17 residues. The chain's CDR3 is CASSQESVRRYSDTQYF. The CDR3 nucleotides read TGTGCCAGCAGCCAAGAATCTGTTAGGAGGTATTCAGATACGCAGTATTTT.

This clone occurred once. The chain is built from TRBV29-1 and TRBJ2-7; 12 positions match TRBD2. This CDR3 spans 16 amino acids. Germline trimming cut 7 bases from V and 3 bases from J; bases unmatched to any gene: 13. Per germline, CDR1 SQVTM and CDR2 ANQGSEA. The CDR3: CSADSPRTSGVYEQYF. The CDR3 bases are TGCAGCGCCGATAGTCCCCGGACTAGCGGGGTCTACGAGCAGTACTTC.

This clone has only one observation. J is TRBJ2-1 and V is TRBV27; 12 nucleotides match TRBD2. The CDR3 sequence is 17 residues long. V was pared by 5 bases and J by 6 bases, with 11 bases of the junction left unmatched. Looked up from germline, CDR1 is MNHEY and CDR2 is SMNVEV (reference sequence). The DNA for the CDR3 is TGTGCCAGCAGTCCCGAATTACTAGCGGGAGGATTCAATGAGCAGTTCTTC. It encodes CASSPELLAGGFNEQFF.

Here the CDR3 DNA reads TGTGCCAGCAGCTCTAGACCCAGGGCGGCCTACGAGCAGTACTTC. This encodes CASSSRPRAAYEQYF. The chain recombines TRBV7-2 with TRBJ2-7; a possible D gene is TRBD1 (5 bases). With 4 bases removed from V and 2 bases from J, the gap between germline ends came to 15 bases. The V gene's germline CDR1 is SGHTA and CDR2 FQGNSA. The CDR3 length is 15 residues.